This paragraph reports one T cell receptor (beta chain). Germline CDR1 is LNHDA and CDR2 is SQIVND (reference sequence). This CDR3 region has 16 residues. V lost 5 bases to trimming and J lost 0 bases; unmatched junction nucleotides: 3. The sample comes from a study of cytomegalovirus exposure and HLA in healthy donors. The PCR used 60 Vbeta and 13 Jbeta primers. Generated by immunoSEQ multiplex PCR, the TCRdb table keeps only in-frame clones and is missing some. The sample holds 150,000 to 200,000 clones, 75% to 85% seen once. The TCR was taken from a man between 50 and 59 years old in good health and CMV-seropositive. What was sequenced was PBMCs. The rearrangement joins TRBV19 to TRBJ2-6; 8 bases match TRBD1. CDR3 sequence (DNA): TGTGCCAGTAGTGGACAGGGCGCCTCTGGGGCCAACGTCCTGACTTTC. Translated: CASSGQGASGANVLTF.